This T cell receptor beta chain was identified in a study of T cell responses to AZD1222 COVID-19 vaccine (dated by TCRdb to about 2021). For the study in its entirety: A total of about 250 trial participants underwent TCR sequencing, of whom about 210 had received two doses of AZD1222 and about 25 had received two doses of the MenACWY control vaccine. Trial participants were enrolled by age into subgroups of 18-55, 56-69 and 70-plus years, and around 150, 29 and 61 TCR-sequenced participants, respectively, were included in these subgroups. Results the study describes overall, beyond this receptor: Vaccine-associated CD4 TCRs spanned the whole spike protein, with dominant responses in regions 160-218 and 743-854. A significant rise in spike-specific TCR breadth and depth was observed after two AZD1222 doses relative to day 0 and relative to MenACWY recipients. Most participants were white British and females outnumbered males, and the authors suggested that clonal diversity may have been underestimated. Because no day 14 peak-response samples were available, repertoires were characterized only after the peak T cell response. Only five or six AZD1222 recipients were SARS-CoV-2 seropositive at baseline, limiting conclusions about previously exposed vaccinees. Nearly half of unique spike-specific TCRs reportedly recognized epitopes outside regions mutated in the B.1.351 and B.1.1.7 variants. The 56-69-year group was small, and its depth increase did not reach significance, likely because of low power.

What this sample's time point label stands for: about 28 days (+/-7) after the second vaccine dose. This specimen's treatment or condition label, interpreted: meningococcal conjugate vaccine given as trial control. Samples from vaccinated people were obtained from the UK trials COV001 and COV002, which included a single-blind randomized controlled phase 2/3 trial of AZD1222 (ChAdOx1 nCoV-19) in healthy adults. For TCRbeta chain sequencing, PBMC samples were collected from trial participants at day 0 and at day 28 after the second dose. The CDR3 regions of human TCRbeta chains were subjected to immunosequencing. Turning to the authors' computational methods: TCRs in the repertoires were compared against a reference library of SARS-CoV-2-specific TCRs that had been generated with the MIRA antigen-specificity platform. Breadth was defined as the fraction of unique TCRs that were SARS-CoV-2-associated, and depth was defined as the fraction of total T cells that were SARS-CoV-2-associated. Using the MIRA data, each spike-specific TCR was mapped to the spike region that the TCR reacts to and placed in a CD4 or CD8 class. Log10-transformed breadth and depth values were compared by one-way ANOVA with Sidak's multiple comparisons tests. Entries here come from immuneACCESS through TCRdb and include only in-frame sequences with V and J called. Some clones fail to appear in such tables; in the studies checked, an unresolved V gene covers under half of the shortfall, and the cause of the remainder is unknown. That table gives V, J and clone size, and the DNA gave D and trimming. The sample table shows 140,000 or so clones, and around 90% are seen once. Around 7.6% of the sample goes to the ten largest clones.

A few counts support this clone. Which antigen it targets is not known. Within one base of it there is no much larger clone, and no base qualities were kept. V has 2 bases trimmed and J has 1 base trimmed; junction bases matching no gene number 5. Based on the germline V gene, the CDR1 and CDR2 sequences are MNHNS and SASEGT. Including cysteine and phenylalanine, the CDR3 has 16 amino acids. The only DNA kept is the CDR3, 48 bases in frame from the first base. The TCR originated in an adult who received the MenACWY meningococcal vaccine as a control. The starting material was peripheral blood, obtained 28 days after the second dose of the MenACWY control vaccine. The chain couples TRBV6-1 to TRBJ2-3, and TRBD2 aligns with 8 junction nucleotides. The DNA is as follows: TGTGCCAGCAGTGAACCCTCGGGACTAGGCACAGATACGCAGTATTTT. This gives the protein CASSEPSGLGTDTQYF.